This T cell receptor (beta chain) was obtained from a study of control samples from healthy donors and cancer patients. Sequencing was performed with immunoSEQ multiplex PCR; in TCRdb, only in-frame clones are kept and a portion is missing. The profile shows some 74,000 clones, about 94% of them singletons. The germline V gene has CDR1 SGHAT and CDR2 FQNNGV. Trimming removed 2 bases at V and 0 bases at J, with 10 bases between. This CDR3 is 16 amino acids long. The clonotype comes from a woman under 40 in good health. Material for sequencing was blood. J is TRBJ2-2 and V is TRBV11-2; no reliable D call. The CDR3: CASSLLGSSNTGELFF. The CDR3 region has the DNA TGTGCCAGCAGCTTACTGGGCAGCTCGAACACCGGGGAGCTGTTTTTT.